Each of the 20 T cell receptor beta chains below was sequenced from the same sample in a study of T cell responses to AZD1222 COVID-19 vaccine. TCRdb keeps only in-frame clones here, not all; method: immunoSEQ multiplex PCR. This repertoire shows about 84,000 clones, about 83% found once; its top ten account for under 14%. Sequences were derived from peripheral blood, sampled 28 days after the second AZD1222 dose. The receptors were sampled from an adult who received the AZD1222 COVID-19 vaccine.

This chain connects TRBV27 to TRBJ1-6; D is unresolved. The germline gives CDR1 MNHEY, CDR2 SMNVEV (reference sequence). The CDR3 spans 13 residues. V lost 8 bases and J lost 8, with 13 bases in between. This CDR3 reads CASRPGRYSPLHF. The DNA for the CDR3 is TGTGCCAGCCGGCCGGGCAGATATTCACCCCTCCACTTT.

The gene calls are TRBV11-1 and TRBJ1-2; the D is unclear. The germline CDR1 and CDR2 sequences are SGHAT and FQDESV (reference sequence). CDR3 size: 13 residues. V lost 7 bases, J lost 6 bases, and 15 bases lay in between. CDR3 in amino acids: CASKETLEDGYTF. In DNA, the CDR3 is TGTGCCAGCAAAGAGACGCTAGAGGATGGCTACACCTTC.

The gene calls are TRBV7-2 and TRBJ2-5; TRBD1 matches 8 bases. CDR1 is SGHTA and CDR2 is FQGNSA in the germline V gene. The CDR3 runs 14 residues. J gave up 1 base and V 4 bases, and 2 bases lay outside the gene matches. CDR3 loop: CASSWTGIQETQYF. Written as DNA, the CDR3 is TGTGCCAGCAGCTGGACAGGGATCCAAGAGACCCAGTACTTC.

V is TRBV5-4 and J is TRBJ1-2, with D perhaps matching TRBD1 (5 bases). Germline lookup yields CDR1 SGHNT and CDR2 YYREEE (reference sequence). Trimming stripped 2 bases from V and 11 bases from J, with 16 bases between. This CDR3 comprises 13 residues. The CDR3 loop is CASSFSPTVEYTF. The CDR3, as DNA: TGTGCCAGCAGCTTCAGCCCGACAGTGGAGTACACCTTC.

The V gene is TRBV27, the J gene TRBJ1-4; 8 positions match TRBD1. The ends lost 5 bases at V and 0 bases at J; junction bases unmatched: 11. Looked up from germline, CDR1 is MNHEY and CDR2 is SMNVEV (reference sequence). The CDR3 is 18 amino acids. In nucleotides, the CDR3 is TGTGCCAGCAGTCCCCGGGGCAGGGGGCTTGCAACTAATGAAAAACTGTTTTTT. This codes for CASSPRGRGLATNEKLFF.

The rearrangement uses TRBV6-5 and TRBJ2-7, with TRBD2 identical over 11 bases. The V gene end was trimmed by 7 bases and the J gene end by 2 bases; junction bases not matched to a gene: 4. Germline V lookup: CDR1 MNHEY, CDR2 SVGAGI. This CDR3 has 14 amino acids. DNA for the CDR3: TGTGCCAGCATCACTAGCGGGGGAACCTACGAGCAGTACTTC. Amino acids: CASITSGGTYEQYF.

J is TRBJ1-4 and V is TRBV7-9; 8 bases are shared with TRBD1. V was pared by 2 bases and J by 6 bases, with 2 bases of the junction left unmatched. The CDR3 is 14 amino acids. Germline V lookup: CDR1 SEHNR, CDR2 FQNEAQ (reference sequence). The CDR3 loop is CASSLNRGDEKLFF. CDR3 coding DNA: TGTGCCAGCAGCTTAAACAGGGGGGATGAAAAACTGTTTTTT.

This chain connects TRBV27 to TRBJ2-2; TRBD1 is a possible D gene (5 bases). V was clipped by 8 bases and J by 6 bases, with 25 bases between them. CDR1 and CDR2 from the germline V gene are MNHEY and SMNVEV (reference sequence). The length of the CDR3 is 17 residues. CDR3 DNA sequence: TGTGCCAGCGGCCTACGGCATCTCGCTCAGGGCGCCGGGGAGCTGTTTTTT. Its translation is CASGLRHLAQGAGELFF.

The rearrangement joins TRBV9 to TRBJ1-6, with D possibly matching TRBD1 (5 bases). V was shortened by 1 base and J by 7 bases, with 9 bases between the two germline ends. Germline CDR1 SGDLS, CDR2 YYNGEE. The CDR3 sequence is 14 residues long. CDR3 in DNA: TGTGCCAGCAGCGTAAGGGACGGCAATTCACCCCTCCACTTT. Amino acids: CASSVRDGNSPLHF.

The V call is TRBV18, the J call TRBJ2-7, with D possibly TRBD2 on 5 matching bases. CDR1 KGHSH and CDR2 LQKENI come from the germline V gene. The V end lost 1 base, the J end lost 7 bases, and 20 bases lay between the germline ends. The CDR3 extends over 16 amino acids. CDR3 bases: TGTGCCAGCTCACCACAAACGGGCAACCGGGGTTATGAGCAGTACTTC. Its translation: CASSPQTGNRGYEQYF.

The rearrangement uses TRBV27 and TRBJ1-4; no definite D call. Germline assignment: CDR1 MNHEY and CDR2 SMNVEV (reference sequence). This CDR3 region has 13 residues. V was shortened by 8 bases and J by 2 bases, with 9 bases between the two germline ends. The CDR3 loop reads CASRLWTNEKLFF. The CDR3 DNA follows: TGTGCCAGCCGGCTTTGGACTAATGAAAAACTGTTTTTT.

V is TRBV5-6 and J is TRBJ2-7; 7 bases fit TRBD1. This CDR3 spans 17 amino acids. CDR1 and CDR2 (germline): SGHDT, YYEEEE. Trimming at V came to 0 bases and at J to 2 bases, leaving 11 bases not matched to a gene. CDR3 sequence: CASSLESQTGFPYEQYF. In nucleotides, the CDR3 is TGTGCCAGCAGCTTGGAGTCCCAGACAGGGTTCCCCTACGAGCAGTACTTC.

The J gene is TRBJ1-1, the V gene TRBV6-2 or TRBV6-3; maybe TRBD1 (6 bases). The CDR3 has 14 amino acids. The germline CDR1 and CDR2 sequences are MNHEY and SVGEGT. V was trimmed by 5 bases and J by 5 bases, leaving 15 bases between them. CDR3 loop: CASSLIQGRTEAFF. The CDR3 coding sequence is TGTGCCAGCAGTCTCATACAGGGTCGAACTGAAGCTTTCTTT.

The rearrangement links TRBV28 to TRBJ1-5; 7 bases fit TRBD1. The ends lost 6 bases at V and 3 bases at J; junction bases unmatched: 5. CDR3 length: 14 amino acids. Germline V gene data show CDR1 as MDHEN and CDR2 as SYDVKM. The CDR3 sequence: CASSRQGFNQPQHF. DNA for the CDR3: TGTGCCAGCAGCCGACAGGGTTTCAATCAGCCCCAGCATTTT.

The chain couples TRBV19 to TRBJ1-1; TRBD1 agrees at 9 bases. Trimming cost V 4 bases and J 1 base; bases outside gene matches: 1. The CDR3 covers 14 residues. The V gene's germline CDR1 is LNHDA and CDR2 SQIVND (reference sequence). CDR3 bases: TGTGCCAGTAGTACGGGACAGGGGAACACTGAAGCTTTCTTT. This gives the protein CASSTGQGNTEAFF.

The chain employs TRBV6-5 and TRBJ2-3, with D perhaps matching TRBD1 (6 bases). CDR1 and CDR2 (germline): MNHEY, SVGAGI. Deletions cut 5 bases from V and 5 bases from J, with 14 bases between. This CDR3 has 14 amino acids. CDR3 in DNA: TGTGCCAGCAGTCCGGGACACCAGGGAGATACGCAGTATTTT. Amino acids: CASSPGHQGDTQYF.

V is TRBV6-1 and J is TRBJ2-5, with TRBD1 as a possible D gene (5 bases). Germline V gene sequence: CDR1 MNHNS, CDR2 SASEGT. The CDR3 spans 13 residues. With 3 bases removed from V and 2 bases from J, the gap between germline ends came to 7 bases. The CDR3 DNA follows: TGTGCCAGCAGTGACAGGGTACAAGAGACCCAGTACTTC. This translates into CASSDRVQETQYF.

The gene calls are TRBV4-1 and TRBJ2-5; possible D gene TRBD1, 5 bases. This CDR3 has 15 residues. V was cut by 4 bases and J by 5 bases, with 17 bases left in between. The V gene's germline CDR1 is MGHRA and CDR2 YSYEKL. In DNA form, the CDR3 reads TGCGCCAGCAGCCCCGTTCTGGGGCTCTGGGAGACCCAGTACTTC. It specifies CASSPVLGLWETQYF.

The chain couples TRBV3-1 (or the pseudogene TRBV3-2) to TRBJ2-5; no clear D. The germline V gene has CDR1 LGHDT and CDR2 YNNKEL (reference sequence). V lost 1 base and J 9 bases, leaving 3 bases between the germline ends. CDR3 length equals 10 residues. The CDR3 is CASSQGPQYF. For the CDR3, the DNA is TGTGCCAGCAGCCAAGGTCCCCAGTACTTC.

The chain is built from TRBV6-1 and TRBJ2-5; TRBD2 aligns across 11 bases. Unmatched junction bases numbered 7, after V lost 1 base and J lost 0 bases. The CDR3 is made up of 18 amino acids. The germline gives CDR1 MNHNS, CDR2 SASEGT. CDR3 sequence (DNA): TGTGCCAGCAGTGAAGGGAGGGTAGCGGGGGGGCACCAAGAGACCCAGTACTTC. The encoded protein is CASSEGRVAGGHQETQYF.